A single sample gave rise to the 23 T cell receptor beta chains below, sequenced in a study of response to subunit inactivated influenza vaccine. MiXCR, run by TCRdb on the RT-PCR reads, gives a single entry per CDR3 protein. Counted here are a few hundred thousand distinct CDR3 sequences, just over 20% occurring once; the ten biggest clones make up more than 8.5%. The sequencing used PBMCs from blood, collected approximately 20 months after vaccination. The source of these receptors is a man aged 50 to 69 who received an inactivated influenza vaccine.

This clonotype was observed a few times. The chain combines TRBV5-4 with TRBJ2-5; TRBD2 is a possible D gene (6 bases). Germline values: CDR1 SGHNT, CDR2 YYREEE (reference sequence). The CDR3 loop spans 19 amino acids. Trimming pared 1 base from V and 2 bases from J, leaving 24 bases between. DNA for the CDR3: TGTGCCAGCAGCTTGCTCTTCGGGTCTAGCGAAGCGTCACAAGAGACCCAGTACTTC. Amino acid sequence: CASSLLFGSSEASQETQYF.

The V and J genes are TRBV20-1 and TRBJ1-1, with 9 bases fitting TRBD1. The length of the CDR3 is 17 residues. Germline CDR1 reads DFQATT; CDR2 reads SNEGSKA (reference sequence). After removal of 6 bases from V and 6 bases from J, the junction contained 20 bases not matched to a gene. CDR3 sequence reads: CSAPRDRDPTSEAEAFF. Written as DNA, the CDR3 is TGCAGTGCCCCGAGGGACAGGGACCCTACATCGGAGGCTGAAGCTTTCTTT.

The genes are TRBV5-5 and TRBJ1-5; D remains ambiguous. The CDR3 sequence is 15 residues long. Germline lookup yields CDR1 SGHKS and CDR2 YYEKEE (reference sequence). Trimming shortened V by 0 bases and J by 7 bases, and 14 bases separated the two germline ends. CDR3 DNA sequence: TGTGCCAGCAGCTTGGTTGGTGGGCCGCTGCAGCCCCAGCATTTT. The encoded protein is CASSLVGGPLQPQHF.

The rearrangement uses TRBV24-1 and TRBJ2-3, with 7 nucleotides matching TRBD1. V lost 4 bases to trimming and J lost 4 bases; unmatched junction nucleotides: 13. Germline loops: CDR1 KGHDR, CDR2 SFDVKD. This CDR3 comprises 17 residues. The CDR3 reads CATSDPRTGGAADTQYF. The CDR3 bases are TGTGCCACCAGTGACCCTCGGACAGGTGGGGCGGCAGATACGCAGTATTTT.

In its sample, this clonotype was seen a few times. This CDR3 is CSAQDRGRGNQPQHF. For the CDR3, the DNA is TGCAGTGCCCAGGACAGGGGAAGGGGCAATCAGCCCCAGCATTTT. This chain links TRBV20-1 with TRBJ1-5, with TRBD1 matching over 9 bases. The length of the CDR3 is 15 residues. The V and J ends lost 6 bases and 2 bases, in that order; junction bases with no gene match: 8. Germline assignment: CDR1 DFQATT and CDR2 SNEGSKA (reference sequence).

The V and J genes are TRBV25-1 and TRBJ1-4; D call uncertain. Trimming left V 6 bases short and J 4 bases short, with 9 bases between. CDR3 length: 13 residues. CDR1 is MGHDK and CDR2 is SYGVNS in the germline V gene. CDR3 sequence: CASRQNSNEKLFF. CDR3 coding DNA: TGTGCCAGCAGACAAAACAGTAATGAAAAACTGTTTTTT.

In DNA form, the CDR3 reads TGTGCCAGCAGCCAGGCCCCTAGCGGACGTCTAGCCAAAAACATTCAGTACTTC. Translating it yields CASSQAPSGRLAKNIQYF. This rearrangement joins TRBV3-1 to TRBJ2-4; 7 bases are shared with TRBD2. The V segment lost 3 bases and the J segment 0 bases; nucleotides outside the gene matches: 11. The CDR3 loop spans 18 amino acids. Germline V CDR1 and CDR2: LGHDT, YNNKEL (reference sequence).

The CDR3 DNA is TGCAGTGCTAGAGTAAGGGGGGACTATAGCAATCAGCCCCAGCATTTT. Its translation: CSARVRGDYSNQPQHF. This chain uses TRBV20-1 with TRBJ1-5; D might be TRBD1 (6 bases). Trimming shortened V by 1 base and J by 0 bases, and 13 bases separated the two germline ends. CDR3 length equals 16 residues. Per the germline V gene, CDR1 is DFQATT and CDR2 is SNEGSKA (reference sequence).

The chain recombines TRBV20-1 with TRBJ1-1; D may be TRBD1 (6 bases). Germline assignment: CDR1 DFQATT and CDR2 SNEGSKA (reference sequence). CDR3 length: 12 residues. V was pared by 3 bases and J by 3 bases, with 8 bases between. As DNA, the CDR3 is TGCAGTGCTAGTTACAGGGACACTGAAGCTTTCTTT. Protein sequence: CSASYRDTEAFF.

This clonotype was counted a few times. The chain joins TRBV29-1 to TRBJ2-3; D unclear. V lost 0 bases to trimming and J lost 7 bases, with 8 bases between them. Germline V gene lookup returns CDR1 SQVTM and CDR2 ANQGSEA. The CDR3 is 12 residues long. The CDR3 spells CSVEDGRNTQYF. Here the CDR3 DNA reads TGCAGCGTTGAAGATGGTAGAAATACGCAGTATTTT.

The chain links TRBV10-3 to TRBJ2-1; D gene uncertain. Germline values: CDR1 ENHRY, CDR2 SYGVKD. V dropped 4 bases and J dropped 4 bases, with 11 bases sitting between them. CDR3 length equals 14 residues. The CDR3 spells CAISGQEYYNEQFF. The CDR3 nucleotides are TGTGCCATCAGTGGTCAGGAATATTACAATGAGCAGTTCTTC.

This clonotype was found once. A much larger clonotype is one base distant, so this may be a read error. The CDR3 carries no conserved terminal phenylalanine or tryptophan, so it likely arises from a read error. The gene calls are TRBV20-1 and TRBJ1-1; D may be TRBD1 (6 bases). Deletions cut 2 bases from V and 5 bases from J, with 12 bases between. The CDR3 has 13 residues. The germline CDR1 and CDR2 sequences are DFQATT and SNEGSKA (reference sequence). The CDR3 region is CSARWRGETEAFV. CDR3 sequence (DNA): TGCAGTGCTAGATGGAGGGGGGAGACTGAAGCTTTCGTT.

The table lists this clonotype with a few counts. The chain carries TRBV9 and TRBJ1-2; a possible D gene is TRBD1 (5 bases). The CDR3 is made up of 15 amino acids. V lost 4 bases, J lost 2 bases, and 15 bases lay in between. Germline CDR1 SGDLS, CDR2 YYNGEE. The CDR3 nucleotides read TGTGCCAGCAGCCGAGAGAACCGGGACAACTATGGCTACACCTTC. Translation gives CASSRENRDNYGYTF.

This chain uses TRBV6-2 or TRBV6-3 with TRBJ2-7; 8 bases are shared with TRBD1. In germline, CDR1 is MNHEY, CDR2 SVGEGT. V trimming: 2 bases; J trimming: 5 bases; junction bases outside the gene matches: 14. The CDR3 extends over 17 amino acids. The CDR3 sequence: CASSYGSGQGFFHEQYF. In DNA, the CDR3 is TGTGCCAGCAGTTACGGGTCCGGACAGGGTTTTTTCCACGAGCAGTACTTC.

The CDR3 coding sequence is TGTGCCACCTTGGACAGGGCTTATGGGCCCCAGCATTTT. As protein: CATLDRAYGPQHF. The chain recombines TRBV21-1 with TRBJ1-5; the DNA was not compared with TRBD1, the D call given in the table. TRBV21-1 is classified as a pseudogene. CDR3 length: 13 residues.

This clonotype was recorded many times. The V gene is TRBV28, the J gene TRBJ2-2; D may be TRBD1 (5 bases). Germline-derived CDR1 and CDR2 are MDHEN and SYDVKM. The length of the CDR3 is 14 residues. V dropped 3 bases and J dropped 0 bases, with 5 bases sitting between them. CDR3 loop: CASSLGPNTGELFF. As DNA, the CDR3 is TGTGCCAGCAGTTTGGGGCCGAACACCGGGGAGCTGTTTTTT.

The CDR3 loop reads CASTDPDRAYSNQPQHF. CDR3 nucleotides: TGTGCCAGCACCGACCCGGACAGGGCCTATAGCAATCAGCCCCAGCATTTT. This chain uses TRBV6-1 with TRBJ1-5; 8 positions match TRBD1. Trimming took 7 bases from V and 0 from J; bases not matched to a gene: 11. The CDR3 runs 17 residues. Per germline, CDR1 MNHNS and CDR2 SASEGT.

As for this clonotype: This may arise from a read error, as a much more abundant clone is one base away. The chain employs TRBV20-1 and TRBJ1-2; D gene uncertain. V shed 0 bases and J shed 9 bases, with 14 bases lying between them. CDR3 length: 13 residues. Germline V CDR1 and CDR2: DFQATT, SNEGSKA (reference sequence). The CDR3 region is CSAREGGSYCYTF. DNA of the CDR3: TGCAGTGCTAGAGAAGGAGGGAGTTATTGCTACACCTTC.

In its sample, this clonotype was seen a few times. The rearrangement uses TRBV3-1 and TRBJ2-2; D is undetermined. Trimming stripped 0 bases from V and 6 bases from J, with 14 bases between. CDR3 length equals 16 residues. CDR1 LGHDT and CDR2 YNNKEL come from the germline V gene (reference sequence). The CDR3 DNA reads TGTGCCAGCAGCCAAGAAGGGCTAGTGAGGTCCGGGGAGCTGTTTTTT. Residues: CASSQEGLVRSGELFF.

This clonotype was detected many times. This rearrangement joins TRBV28 to TRBJ1-2; D is unclear. The CDR3 length is 14 residues. The germline CDR1 and CDR2 sequences are MDHEN and SYDVKM. Trimming took off 5 bases at V and 4 bases at J, with 14 bases between the two ends. CDR3 sequence reads: CASSPPSIVYGYTF. DNA for the CDR3: TGTGCCAGCAGTCCCCCATCTATTGTCTATGGCTACACCTTC.

This clonotype was detected only a few times. The chain uses TRBV10-3 and TRBJ2-1; D unresolved. CDR3 length: 15 amino acids. CDR1 and CDR2 (germline): ENHRY, SYGVKD. V lost 4 bases and J 7 bases, leaving 17 bases between the germline ends. CDR3 residues: CAISGRSSLDNEQFF. The CDR3 coding sequence is TGTGCCATCAGTGGTAGGAGCAGTTTGGATAATGAGCAGTTCTTC.

The chain carries TRBV9 and TRBJ2-3; 9 positions agree with TRBD2. Germline lookup yields CDR1 SGDLS and CDR2 YYNGEE. The length of the CDR3 is 14 residues. With V trimmed by 2 bases and J by 5 bases, 3 bases remained unmatched. As DNA, the CDR3 is TGTGCCAGCAGCGTCAGCGGGGGGAAAGATACGCAGTATTTT. Its protein product is CASSVSGGKDTQYF.

This clonotype was found a few times. The chain recombines TRBV20-1 with TRBJ2-5, with 7 bases lining up with TRBD2. V lost 5 bases to trimming and J lost 4 bases; unmatched junction nucleotides: 13. The CDR3 has 15 amino acids. Germline assignment: CDR1 DFQATT and CDR2 SNEGSKA (reference sequence). In DNA, the CDR3 is TGCAGTGCTTCTCGCGGGGCGGGAGTGGGAGAGACCCAGTACTTC. Translated, it gives CSASRGAGVGETQYF.